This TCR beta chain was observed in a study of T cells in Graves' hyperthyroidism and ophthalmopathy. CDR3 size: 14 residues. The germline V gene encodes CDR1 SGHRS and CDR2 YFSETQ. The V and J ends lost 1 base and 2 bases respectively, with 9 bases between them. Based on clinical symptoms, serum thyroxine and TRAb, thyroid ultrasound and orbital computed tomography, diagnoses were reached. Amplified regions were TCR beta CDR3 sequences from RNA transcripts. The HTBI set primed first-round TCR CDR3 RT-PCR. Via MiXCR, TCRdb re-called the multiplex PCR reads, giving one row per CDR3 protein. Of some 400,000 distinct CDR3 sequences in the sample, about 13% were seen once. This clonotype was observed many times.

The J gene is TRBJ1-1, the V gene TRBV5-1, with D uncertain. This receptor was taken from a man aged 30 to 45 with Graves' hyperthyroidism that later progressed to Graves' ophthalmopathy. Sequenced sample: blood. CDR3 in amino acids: CASSLLGKNTEAFF. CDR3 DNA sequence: TGCGCCAGCAGCTTGTTGGGGAAAAACACTGAAGCTTTCTTT.